This T cell receptor (beta chain) was sequenced in a study of control samples from healthy donors and cancer patients. Using immunoSEQ multiplex PCR, the repertoire was profiled, and TCRdb retains in-frame clones only, with some absent. This repertoire includes under 200,000 clones. The V gene's germline CDR1 is MGHRA and CDR2 YSYEKL. The CDR3 has 12 residues. The V and J ends lost 1 base and 5 bases respectively, with 4 bases between them. Material: blood. The J gene is TRBJ2-3, the V gene TRBV4-1; D is undetermined. The clonotype comes from a woman between 25 and 40 years old in good health. DNA for the CDR3: TGCGCCAGCAGCCAAGCGCTAGATACGCAGTATTTT. Protein sequence: CASSQALDTQYF.